This T cell receptor (beta chain) was found in a study of T cell repertoires in cytomegalovirus infection. Study overall: In public TCR beta signatures, there were indications of both CMV infection and matching HLA type.

This clonotype has only a few counts. The CDR3 has 15 amino acids. The V and J ends lost 7 bases and 5 bases, in that order; junction bases with no gene match: 12. Germline V gene data show CDR1 as SGHRS and CDR2 as YFSETQ. TCRdb called the reads again in MiXCR, with one record for every CDR3 protein. The sample includes about 260,000 distinct CDR3 sequences, roughly 10% of them seen just once. This chain joins TRBV5-1 and TRBJ1-1; 9 nucleotides agree with TRBD1. The specimen was PBMCs. The TCR sequence derives from a human donor in good health (CMV status not recorded). Some clones in this sample may be carry-over from other donors' samples. The CDR3 nucleotides read TGCGCCAGCGGGACCGGGACAGGGACGAGGACTGAAGCTTTCTTT. It codes for CASGTGTGTRTEAFF.